The next 28 T cell receptor beta chains were all read from a single sample in a study of cytomegalovirus exposure and HLA in healthy donors. Use of 60 Vbeta and 13 Jbeta primers characterized the PCR. Clones were sequenced by immunoSEQ multiplex PCR, and TCRdb holds only the in-frame ones, with some missing. Among some 77,000 clones, 80% were seen once, and the ten largest hold about a third. Sequenced: PBMCs. These TCRs come from a man aged 45-60 years in good health and CMV-seropositive.

This chain connects TRBV18 to TRBJ1-2, with 7 bases lining up with TRBD1. Germline CDR1 reads KGHSH; CDR2 reads LQKENI. After removal of 5 bases from V and 8 bases from J, the junction contained 11 bases not matched to a gene. This CDR3 is 14 amino acids long. The CDR3 spells CASSSLDRAGGYTF. CDR3 DNA sequence: TGTGCCAGCTCATCCTTAGACAGGGCGGGAGGCTACACCTTC.

The V gene is TRBV2, the J gene TRBJ2-7; 8 bases line up with TRBD1. CDR1 SNHLY and CDR2 FYNNEI come from the germline V gene. The CDR3 is 13 residues long. Trimming took 5 bases from V and 7 from J; bases not matched to a gene: 7. CDR3 sequence: CASSYGQGFEQYF. DNA for the CDR3: TGTGCCAGCAGTTACGGACAGGGATTTGAGCAGTACTTC.

The chain couples TRBV7-2 to TRBJ2-7; 7 positions match TRBD1. The CDR3 extends over 14 amino acids. Germline V gene data show CDR1 as SGHTA and CDR2 as FQGNSA. V was clipped by 5 bases and J by 6 bases; unmatched bases: 10. CDR3 protein: CASSHRGSAGEQYF. CDR3 DNA sequence: TGTGCCAGCAGCCACAGGGGCTCCGCCGGCGAGCAGTACTTC.

This clone was counted a single time. V is TRBV27 and J is TRBJ2-7; TRBD1 matches 9 bases. V was pared by 5 bases and J by 2 bases, with 7 bases of the junction left unmatched. The CDR3 extends over 15 amino acids. The germline CDR1 and CDR2 sequences are MNHEY and SMNVEV (reference sequence). The CDR3 sequence is CASSPIGQGPYEQYF. The CDR3 DNA reads TGTGCCAGCAGTCCTATCGGACAGGGGCCCTACGAGCAGTACTTC.

The chain is built from TRBV5-1 and TRBJ1-2; 7 bases agree with TRBD1. The CDR3 is made up of 15 amino acids. Unmatched junction bases numbered 10, after V lost 5 bases and J lost 3 bases. Germline V gene sequence: CDR1 SGHRS, CDR2 YFSETQ. CDR3 in DNA: TGCGCCAGCAGAACAGGGGAACGGGTTGACTATGGCTACACCTTC. Protein sequence: CASRTGERVDYGYTF.

The chain is built from TRBV7-8 and TRBJ2-1; 7 nucleotides agree with TRBD1. CDR3 length: 16 amino acids. CDR1 and CDR2 from the germline V gene are SGHVS and FQNEAQ. V lost 3 bases to trimming and J lost 0 bases; unmatched junction nucleotides: 5. The chain's CDR3 is CASSFDRVSSYNEQFF. CDR3 in DNA: TGTGCCAGCAGCTTTGACAGGGTGAGCTCCTACAATGAGCAGTTCTTC.

Only one count was recorded for this clone. The genes are TRBV5-4 and TRBJ2-2; TRBD2 matches 11 bases. The V gene's germline CDR1 is SGHNT and CDR2 YYREEE (reference sequence). After removal of 4 bases from V and 1 base from J, the junction contained 15 bases not matched to a gene. This CDR3 comprises 20 residues. DNA of the CDR3: TGTGCCAGCAGCCCCGGGACTAGCGGAGGCTATGGACGGAACACCGGGGAGCTGTTTTTT. Translated, it gives CASSPGTSGGYGRNTGELFF.

The chain recombines TRBV9 with TRBJ2-1, with D possibly matching TRBD1 (6 bases). V was trimmed by 4 bases and J by 3 bases, leaving 23 bases between them. The CDR3 extends over 18 amino acids. Germline assignment: CDR1 SGDLS and CDR2 YYNGEE. The CDR3 DNA follows: TGTGCCAGCAGCCCCGGGCCCGACCGGGACACCTACTACAATGAGCAGTTCTTC. It is translated as CASSPGPDRDTYYNEQFF.

Concerning this clone itself: Its ends do not fully match the called genes, so a read error is possible. V usage is TRBV15 and J usage is TRBJ2-1; D is perhaps TRBD2 (5 bases). The CDR3 is made up of 17 amino acids. CDR1 LNHNV and CDR2 YYDKDF come from the germline V gene (reference sequence). This CDR3 reads CATSRDLGVYSHNEQFF. The CDR3 region has the DNA TGTGCCACCAGCAGAGATCTCGGGGTCTACTCCCACAATGAGCAGTTCTTC.

The chain uses TRBV7-2 and TRBJ1-5; D is perhaps TRBD1 (5 bases). CDR1 and CDR2 (germline): SGHTA, FQGNSA. Trimming took 4 bases from V and 5 from J, leaving 6 bases between them. This CDR3 is built from 12 residues. The CDR3 protein is CASSSTDQPQHF. The CDR3 nucleotides read TGTGCCAGCAGCTCGACAGATCAGCCCCAGCATTTT.

V is TRBV27 and J is TRBJ2-3; weak D call: TRBD1 (6 bases). V was shortened by 5 bases and J by 3 bases, with 15 bases between the two germline ends. The CDR3 consists of 15 residues. The V gene's germline CDR1 is MNHEY and CDR2 SMNVEV (reference sequence). The CDR3 loop reads CASSGGLNPTDTQYF. In nucleotides, the CDR3 is TGTGCCAGCAGTGGGGGCCTTAATCCGACAGATACGCAGTATTTT.

The V gene is TRBV5-4, the J gene TRBJ2-3; D ambiguous. The length of the CDR3 is 15 residues. Looked up from germline, CDR1 is SGHNT and CDR2 is YYREEE (reference sequence). The V gene lost 0 bases and the J gene lost 4 bases, with 12 bases spanning the gap. The CDR3 protein is CASSLDGSGPDTQYF. The CDR3, as DNA: TGTGCCAGCAGCTTGGACGGGTCTGGCCCAGATACGCAGTATTTT.

This clone was seen a few times. This chain connects TRBV5-1 to TRBJ1-1, with D perhaps matching TRBD1 (5 bases). CDR3 length: 14 amino acids. CDR1 is SGHRS, CDR2 YFSETQ, per germline. V lost 4 bases and J lost 4, with 14 bases in between. The CDR3 region has the DNA TGCGCCAGCAGCCCCCCGGGGGGTCTCACTGAAGCTTTCTTT. Its translation: CASSPPGGLTEAFF.

This clone was counted once. The chain couples TRBV4-3 to TRBJ1-3, with 7 nucleotides matching TRBD1. Germline values: CDR1 LGHNA, CDR2 YSLEER. This CDR3 has 15 residues. With V trimmed by 1 base and J by 4 bases, 4 bases remained unmatched. This CDR3 is CASSQGTGSGNTIYF. Here the CDR3 DNA reads TGCGCCAGCAGCCAAGGGACAGGCTCCGGAAACACCATATATTTT.

The genes are TRBV20-1 and TRBJ1-2; D is possibly TRBD1 (6 bases). Germline assignment: CDR1 DFQATT and CDR2 SNEGSKA (reference sequence). This CDR3 spans 11 amino acids. Deletions cut 5 bases from V and 12 bases from J, with 16 bases between. The CDR3 sequence is CSAGEQGFHTF. The CDR3 nucleotides read TGCAGTGCTGGCGAACAGGGTTTCCACACCTTC.

This clone occurred once. This chain connects TRBV6-1 to TRBJ1-4; TRBD1 matches at 7 bases. Per the germline V gene, CDR1 is MNHNS and CDR2 is SASEGT. The trim removed 5 bases at V and 10 bases at J, leaving 4 bases unmatched. The CDR3 spans 12 residues. CDR3 loop: CASSWTGGKLFF. In DNA, the CDR3 is TGTGCCAGCAGTTGGACAGGTGGAAAACTGTTTTTT.

The J gene is TRBJ2-7, the V gene TRBV19, with 9 bases fitting TRBD2. The CDR3 is made up of 15 amino acids. Germline V lookup: CDR1 LNHDA, CDR2 SQIVND (reference sequence). V trimming: 3 bases; J trimming: 4 bases; junction bases outside the gene matches: 7. Written as DNA, the CDR3 is TGTGCCAGTAGTATCGATCCGACTAGCGGTTACGAGCAGTACTTC. This sequence encodes CASSIDPTSGYEQYF.

Only one count was recorded for this clone. The rearrangement joins TRBV18 to TRBJ1-4; D gene uncertain. CDR1 is KGHSH, CDR2 LQKENI, per germline. With 3 bases removed from V and 7 bases from J, the gap between germline ends came to 15 bases. CDR3 length: 15 residues. CDR3 sequence reads: CASSPILGEGEKLFF. The CDR3, as DNA: TGTGCCAGCTCACCTATCCTCGGGGAGGGTGAAAAACTGTTTTTT.

The gene calls are TRBV30 and TRBJ1-1; D may be TRBD1 (6 bases). The germline CDR1 and CDR2 sequences are GTSNPN and SVGIG (reference sequence). CDR3 length: 13 residues. Trimming pared 0 bases from V and 5 bases from J, leaving 10 bases between. The CDR3 nucleotides read TGTGCCTGGAGTGTACTAAGGGGGACTGAAGCTTTCTTT. Encoded protein: CAWSVLRGTEAFF.

This clone was picked up a small number of times. The chain uses TRBV2 and TRBJ1-5; TRBD1 matches at 8 bases. The germline CDR1 and CDR2 sequences are SNHLY and FYNNEI. V was pared by 0 bases and J by 7 bases, with 5 bases of the junction left unmatched. The CDR3 consists of 15 residues. In DNA form, the CDR3 reads TGTGCCAGCAGTGAAGCGCAGGGGGCAGGGCAGCCCCAGCATTTT. Protein product: CASSEAQGAGQPQHF.

Remarks on this clone: The junction differs from germline at one of its ends, possibly a read error. The genes are TRBV7-9 and TRBJ2-3, with a possible D match to TRBD2 (6 bases). Germline lookup yields CDR1 SEHNR and CDR2 FQNEAQ (reference sequence). The CDR3 extends over 15 amino acids. The CDR3 DNA reads as TGTTCCAGCAGCTTCCAGCGGGCATTCACAGATACGCAGTATTTT. This gives the protein CSSSFQRAFTDTQYF. Full variable domain (remainder filled in from reference TRBV7-9 and TRBJ2-3): DTGVSQNPRHKITKRGQNVTFRCDPISEHNRLYWYRQTLGQGPEFLTYFQNEAQLEKSRLLSDRFSAERPKGSFSTLEIQRTEQGDSAMYLCSSSFQRAFTDTQYFGPGTRLTVL.

Here the CDR3 reads CASSKGLKGSTDTQYF. The CDR3 nucleotides are TGTGCCAGCAGCAAGGGACTAAAGGGTAGCACAGATACGCAGTATTTT. This chain links TRBV21-1 with TRBJ2-3; the tabulated D call, TRBD2, remains unverified against the DNA. TRBV21-1 represents a pseudogene. The CDR3 is 16 residues long.

V is TRBV5-1 and J is TRBJ1-1; D is unclear. V was cut by 4 bases and J by 4 bases, with 14 bases left in between. The CDR3 extends over 14 amino acids. The germline V gene encodes CDR1 SGHRS and CDR2 YFSETQ. As DNA, the CDR3 is TGCGCCAGCAGCCCCCTTGGAGGTGGCACTGAAGCTTTCTTT. This encodes CASSPLGGGTEAFF.

The DNA of the CDR3 is TGTGCCAGCAGGTCAAGGGGGTTACGTGGGGCCAACGTCCTGACTTTC. It yields the protein CASRSRGLRGANVLTF. This chain links TRBV27 with TRBJ2-6, with D maybe TRBD1 (6 bases). V was cut by 6 bases and J by 3 bases, with 15 bases left in between. The CDR3 is made up of 16 amino acids. CDR1 and CDR2 (germline): MNHEY, SMNVEV (reference sequence).

V usage is TRBV5-1 and J usage is TRBJ2-2; 12 bases agree with TRBD2. Germline V gene sequence: CDR1 SGHRS, CDR2 YFSETQ. The CDR3 extends over 16 amino acids. J was trimmed by 1 base and V by 3 bases; bases with no gene match: 1. The CDR3 DNA is TGCGCCAGCAGCTGGGGACTAGCGGGGAACACCGGGGAGCTGTTTTTT. This sequence encodes CASSWGLAGNTGELFF.

The chain is built from TRBV7-9 and TRBJ2-1; 12 bases line up with TRBD2. Trimming cost V 10 bases and J 7 bases; bases outside gene matches: 5. The CDR3 totals 13 residues. The germline CDR1 and CDR2 sequences are SEHNR and FQNEAQ (reference sequence). CDR3 coding DNA: TGTGCCACCAGGACTAGCGGGATGAATGAGCAGTTCTTC. This gives the protein CATRTSGMNEQFF.

The chain links TRBV18 to TRBJ1-1; D unresolved. This CDR3 contains 17 residues. Germline loops: CDR1 KGHSH, CDR2 LQKENI. V was trimmed by 5 bases and J by 0 bases, leaving 19 bases between them. The CDR3 here is CASSSTGASVLNTEAFF. The CDR3 nucleotides read TGTGCCAGCTCATCAACCGGAGCCAGTGTCTTGAACACTGAAGCTTTCTTT.

This chain uses TRBV19 with TRBJ2-3; a possible D gene is TRBD2 (7 bases). The CDR3 runs to 12 residues. Germline lookup yields CDR1 LNHDA and CDR2 SQIVND (reference sequence). Between the trimmed V and J ends, which lost 7 bases and 6 bases, there was a span of 11 bases. CDR3 in DNA: TGTGCCAGTAATGAGGGGGGGGATACGCAGTATTTT. Protein sequence: CASNEGGDTQYF.